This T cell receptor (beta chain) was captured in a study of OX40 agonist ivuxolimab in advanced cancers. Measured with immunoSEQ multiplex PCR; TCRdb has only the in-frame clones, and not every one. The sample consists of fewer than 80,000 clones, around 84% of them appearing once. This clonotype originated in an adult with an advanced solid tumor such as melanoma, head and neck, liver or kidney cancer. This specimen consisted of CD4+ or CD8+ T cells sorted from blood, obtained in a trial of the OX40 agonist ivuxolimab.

The CDR3 nucleotides read TGTGCCAGCAGTCAACGGGACGGAGGGGCGGAAAAACTGTTTTTT. It specifies CASSQRDGGAEKLFF. The V gene is TRBV28, the J gene TRBJ1-4; D is possibly TRBD1 (5 bases). Germline CDR1 reads MDHEN; CDR2 reads SYDVKM. Trimming took 5 bases from V and 8 from J, leaving 18 bases between them. CDR3 length: 15 amino acids. Based on the CDR3 plus reference TRBV28 and TRBJ1-4, the full variable domain is DVKVTQSSRYLVKRTGEKVFLECVQDMDHENMFWYRQDPGLGLRLIYFSYDVKMKEKGDIPEGYSVSREKKERFSLILESASTNQTSMYLCASSQRDGGAEKLFFGSGTQLSVL.